Below are 25 T cell receptor beta chains sequenced from a single sample in a study of T cell repertoires in cytomegalovirus infection. TCRdb processed the reads anew with MiXCR; each CDR3 protein has one entry. Counted here are around 230,000 distinct CDR3 sequences, approximately 6.7% occurring once; the ten biggest clones make up 6.5%. Sequenced input: PBMCs. These receptors came from a human donor in good health (CMV status not recorded). Some clones in this sample may be carry-over from other donors' samples.

The rearrangement uses TRBV29-1 and TRBJ2-3; TRBD2 agrees at 8 bases. This CDR3 comprises 16 residues. Per the germline V gene, CDR1 is SQVTM and CDR2 is ANQGSEA. V dropped 6 bases and J dropped 0; count of bases not matched to a gene: 11. CDR3 region: CSVLARGGYSTDTQYF. The CDR3, as DNA: TGCAGCGTGCTAGCCCGCGGGGGGTATAGCACAGATACGCAGTATTTT.

This clonotype was observed at least ten times. The V and J genes are TRBV7-2 and TRBJ2-2; TRBD1 is a possible D gene (6 bases). Trimming stripped 7 bases from V and 4 bases from J, with 13 bases between. Germline V CDR1 and CDR2: SGHTA, FQGNSA. The CDR3 is 14 residues long. The CDR3 protein is CASIIDRSTGELFF. The CDR3 DNA is TGTGCCAGCATCATCGACAGGTCCACCGGGGAGCTGTTTTTT.

This clonotype has at least ten counts. V usage is TRBV7-9 and J usage is TRBJ2-6; D is perhaps TRBD1 (6 bases). With 4 bases removed from V and 3 bases from J, the gap between germline ends came to 16 bases. Looked up from germline, CDR1 is SEHNR and CDR2 is FQNEAQ (reference sequence). The CDR3 covers 17 residues. The CDR3 loop is CASSSAGQRYGANVLTF. CDR3 in DNA: TGTGCCAGCAGCTCTGCCGGACAGAGGTATGGGGCCAACGTCCTGACTTTC.

This clonotype was recorded many times. The gene calls are TRBV19 and TRBJ2-7; 11 bases align to TRBD1. CDR1 is LNHDA and CDR2 is SQIVND in the germline V gene (reference sequence). The CDR3 consists of 14 residues. V dropped 5 bases and J dropped 5; count of bases not matched to a gene: 5. CDR3 in DNA: TGTGCCAGTAGTCTTGGACAGGGGGCCCACGAGCAGTACTTC. This codes for CASSLGQGAHEQYF.

This clonotype was observed a few times. The chain links TRBV7-9 to TRBJ2-7, with D perhaps given as TRBD1 or TRBD2 (5 bases each). Deletions cut 4 bases from V and 4 bases from J, with 23 bases between. The CDR3 extends over 17 amino acids. Germline V gives CDR1 SEHNR, CDR2 FQNEAQ (reference sequence). The CDR3 here is CASSSSRPRGIGYEQYF. DNA for the CDR3: TGTGCCAGCAGCTCCAGCCGCCCGAGGGGCATCGGGTACGAGCAGTACTTC.

There are many counts of this clonotype. The V call is TRBV7-9, the J call TRBJ2-7, with 7 bases that match TRBD1. CDR1 and CDR2 (germline): SEHNR, FQNEAQ (reference sequence). Losses at the gene ends were 5 bases for V and 3 bases for J; bases not matched to a gene: 4. There are 13 residues in the CDR3. This CDR3 is CASSVGTVYEQYF. CDR3 nucleotide sequence: TGTGCCAGCAGCGTCGGGACAGTCTACGAGCAGTACTTC.

This clonotype was seen a few times. The chain combines TRBV5-1 with TRBJ2-5, with no clear D. Trimming cost V 7 bases and J 1 base, with 11 bases left between them. CDR1 and CDR2 from the germline V gene are SGHRS and YFSETQ. The CDR3 is 13 residues long. The DNA for the CDR3 is TGCGCCAGCTCGAGTTCGCCCCAAGAGACCCAGTACTTC. Its protein product is CASSSSPQETQYF.

This clonotype was seen ten or more times. V gene TRBV29-1 combines with J gene TRBJ2-2; weak D call: TRBD1 (7 bases). Trimming removed 6 bases at V and 6 bases at J, with 23 bases between. The CDR3 has 16 amino acids. The germline V gene has CDR1 SQVTM and CDR2 ANQGSEA. This CDR3 reads CSVHGLRGQLPGELFF. CDR3 bases: TGCAGCGTCCACGGGTTGCGGGGACAGCTACCCGGGGAGCTGTTTTTT.

A remark on this clonotype: A read error may be the cause here, since a much bigger clone is one base away. V and J are TRBV23-1 and TRBJ2-3; TRBD1 agrees at 9 bases. TRBV23-1 is placed among ORFs of uncertain function. This CDR3 is 18 amino acids long. The CDR3 DNA reads TGCGCCAGCAGTCGGGAGGGACAGGGTCTCCCGAGCACAGATGCGCAGTATTTT. This translates into CASSREGQGLPSTDAQYF.

The sample holds many counts of this clonotype. The gene calls are TRBV27 and TRBJ2-5; D not resolved. Between the trimmed V and J ends, which lost 5 bases and 6 bases, there was a span of 10 bases. Looked up from germline, CDR1 is MNHEY and CDR2 is SMNVEV (reference sequence). The CDR3 loop spans 12 amino acids. The CDR3 DNA sequence: TGTGCCAGCAGTCCCTCCGGGCAGACCCAGTACTTC. This encodes CASSPSGQTQYF.

There are many counts of this clonotype. The chain recombines TRBV6-5 with TRBJ2-1; weak D call: TRBD2 (7 bases). Trimming cost V 0 bases and J 4 bases, with 16 bases left between them. Looked up from germline, CDR1 is MNHEY and CDR2 is SVGAGI. This CDR3 comprises 17 residues. DNA of the CDR3: TGTGCCAGCAGTTACTCGTGGGGGGGCCGCCTTTACAATGAGCAGTTCTTC. Encoded protein: CASSYSWGGRLYNEQFF.

In its sample, this clonotype was seen many times. This chain joins TRBV5-6 and TRBJ1-3; maybe TRBD1 (6 bases). Germline-derived CDR1 and CDR2 are SGHDT and YYEEEE. Trimming took 9 bases from V and 2 from J, leaving 12 bases between them. The CDR3 runs 13 residues. CDR3 residues: CATQGIPGNTIYF. The CDR3 coding sequence is TGTGCCACCCAGGGGATCCCTGGAAACACCATATATTTT.

The V and J genes are TRBV28 and TRBJ2-3; D perhaps matches TRBD2 (5 bases). Trimming cost V 7 bases and J 4 bases, with 21 bases left between them. Germline assignment: CDR1 MDHEN and CDR2 SYDVKM. The CDR3 is made up of 16 amino acids. The CDR3 sequence is CASIPTAGQRADTQYF. The CDR3 bases are TGTGCCAGCATCCCGACGGCGGGCCAAAGGGCAGATACGCAGTATTTT.

This clonotype was recorded at least ten times. This sequence joins TRBV5-1 and TRBJ2-3; 14 bases fit TRBD2. This CDR3 comprises 19 residues. Germline CDR1 SGHRS, CDR2 YFSETQ. After removal of 0 bases from V and 5 bases from J, the junction contained 11 bases not matched to a gene. The CDR3 nucleotides read TGCGCCAGCAGCTTGGGGCCGGGACTAGCGGGGGCAGTGAGAGATACGCAGTATTTT. This encodes CASSLGPGLAGAVRDTQYF.

This clonotype showed up many times. The V gene is TRBV6-2 or TRBV6-3, the J gene TRBJ2-7, with TRBD1 matching over 7 bases. V was pared by 6 bases and J by 5 bases, with 10 bases of the junction left unmatched. Germline V gene sequence: CDR1 MNHEY, CDR2 SVGEGT. The CDR3 has 14 amino acids. CDR3: CASRRLTGRNEQYF. CDR3 nucleotides: TGTGCCAGCAGACGACTGACAGGGCGAAACGAGCAGTACTTC.

This clonotype is termed medium-sized. The V and J genes are TRBV7-2 and TRBJ1-1; D not certain. Trimming shortened V by 1 base and J by 1 base, and 4 bases separated the two germline ends. The germline V gene encodes CDR1 SGHTA and CDR2 FQGNSA. The CDR3 sequence is 13 residues long. This chain's CDR3 is CASSLVGNTEAFF. In DNA, the CDR3 is TGTGCCAGCAGCTTAGTGGGGAACACTGAAGCTTTCTTT.

This clonotype was counted at least ten times. The chain employs TRBV30 and TRBJ2-1; TRBD1 aligns across 7 bases. The V segment lost 5 bases and the J segment 3 bases; nucleotides outside the gene matches: 16. From germline, CDR1 is GTSNPN and CDR2 SVGIG (reference sequence). The CDR3 spans 17 residues. In DNA, the CDR3 is TGTGCCTGGGACCAACAGAGGGGGCCCTCCAACTACAATGAGCAGTTCTTC. It encodes CAWDQQRGPSNYNEQFF.

This clonotype has a count of ten or more. V gene TRBV4-1 combines with J gene TRBJ2-1; D not resolved. There are 14 residues in the CDR3. Trimming removed 0 bases at V and 8 bases at J, with 11 bases between. Germline CDR1 MGHRA, CDR2 YSYEKL. The CDR3 reads CASSQDAPLDEQFF. The CDR3 region has the DNA TGCGCCAGCAGCCAAGACGCCCCTTTGGATGAGCAGTTCTTC.

The chain is built from TRBV5-1 and TRBJ1-1; 8 bases line up with TRBD1. J was trimmed by 10 bases and V by 2 bases; bases with no gene match: 7. Germline lookup yields CDR1 SGHRS and CDR2 YFSETQ. The CDR3 totals 13 residues. The CDR3: CASSFDGQGRAFF. The CDR3 nucleotides read TGCGCCAGCAGCTTCGACGGACAGGGCCGAGCTTTCTTT. The variable domain in full, completed from reference TRBV5-1 and TRBJ1-1, reads KAGVTQTPRYLIKTRGQQVTLSCSPISGHRSVSWYQQTPGQGLQFLFEYFSETQRNKGNFPGRFSGRQFSNSRSEMNVSTLELGDSALYLCASSFDGQGRAFFGQGTRLTVV.

This clonotype was counted ten times or more. The rearrangement uses TRBV7-2 and TRBJ2-5; D unclear. V lost 6 bases and J 0 bases, leaving 17 bases between the germline ends. The CDR3 covers 16 residues. Germline assignment: CDR1 SGHTA and CDR2 FQGNSA. The CDR3 DNA is TGTGCCAGCAGACAAACCCCCACAAACGACCAAGAGACCCAGTACTTC. It yields the protein CASRQTPTNDQETQYF. Full variable domain (remainder filled in from reference TRBV7-2 and TRBJ2-5): GAGVSQSPSNKVTEKGKDVELRCDPISGHTALYWYRQSLGQGLEFLIYFQGNSAPDKSGLPSDRFSAERTGGSVSTLTIQRTQQEDSAVYLCASRQTPTNDQETQYFGPGTRLLVL.

This clonotype showed up many times. The rearrangement joins TRBV5-4 to TRBJ2-3; D not certain. The CDR3 spans 11 residues. The V and J ends lost 4 bases and 8 bases respectively, with 8 bases between them. Germline V gene data show CDR1 as SGHNT and CDR2 as YYREEE (reference sequence). The CDR3 region is CASSLIGTQYF. The CDR3 DNA reads TGTGCCAGCAGCCTCATTGGTACGCAGTATTTT.

This clonotype was seen repeatedly, ten times or more. The CDR3 DNA sequence: TGCAGCGTCCTGACAGGGTTGAACTTGGTGGCCGGGGAGCTGTTTTTT. Translating gives CSVLTGLNLVAGELFF. J is TRBJ2-2 and V is TRBV29-1, with 7 positions matching TRBD1. After removal of 6 bases from V and 6 bases from J, the junction contained 16 bases not matched to a gene. The germline V gene has CDR1 SQVTM and CDR2 ANQGSEA. The CDR3 extends over 16 amino acids.

This clonotype was counted at least ten times. This sequence joins TRBV20-1 and TRBJ2-7, with 9 bases aligning to TRBD1. This CDR3 region has 16 residues. Germline values: CDR1 DFQATT, CDR2 SNEGSKA (reference sequence). With 5 bases clipped from V and 3 bases from J, the junction kept 14 bases outside the gene matches. CDR3 DNA: TGCAGTGCTTACGTTCAGGGAACAGGGGGCCTCTACGAGCAGTACTTC. It specifies CSAYVQGTGGLYEQYF.

This clonotype has a count of ten or more. V and J are TRBV24-1 and TRBJ2-1; maybe TRBD1 (6 bases). This CDR3 is built from 14 residues. Germline V CDR1 and CDR2: KGHDR, SFDVKD. Trimming took 4 bases from V and 4 from J, leaving 10 bases between them. CDR3 in amino acids: CATSDPGQYNEQFF. CDR3 nucleotide sequence: TGTGCCACCAGTGACCCCGGACAGTACAATGAGCAGTTCTTC.

A remark on this clonotype: With a much larger clone just one base away, this may be a read error. The chain combines TRBV28 with TRBJ2-5; maybe TRBD1 (6 bases). The CDR3 totals 13 residues. Germline values: CDR1 MDHEN, CDR2 SYDVKM. In DNA, the CDR3 is TGTGCCTGCAGGGGTGGGGCGGTAGAGACCCAGTACTTC. This sequence encodes CACRGGAVETQYF.